A single T cell receptor (beta chain) is shown here with its context. The antigen is undetermined. This entry comes from a study of OX40 agonist ivuxolimab in advanced cancers. Study context: Patients in the trial were receiving intravenous ivuxolimab every 2 weeks, at doses of 0.01 to 10 mg/kg. People who had prior anti-PD-1, anti-PD-L1 or anti-CTLA-4 therapy could take part, and less than 50% had some.

TCRdb's table, derived via immunoSEQ multiplex PCR, lists solely in-frame clones and lacks some. The sample holds 75,000 to 100,000 clones, around 90% seen once. Germline CDR1 is ENHRY and CDR2 is SYGVKD. The CDR3 spans 12 residues. The junction had 7 bases not matched to a gene; V was cut back by 9 bases and J by 5 bases. Study-wide results and caveats: The CD4+ and CD8+ T cells in the blood had expanded clonally by week 6 at 0.1 to 3.0 mg/kg.

At baseline, cycle 4 day 1, and cycle 7 day 1, blood was sampled. V gene TRBV10-3 combines with J gene TRBJ2-7; 7 bases are a match to TRBD1. Specimen: CD4+ or CD8+ T cells sorted from blood, collected in a trial of the OX40 agonist ivuxolimab. The receptor's source is an adult with an advanced solid tumor such as melanoma, head and neck, liver or kidney cancer. In DNA form, the CDR3 reads TGTGCCATAAGACAGGGCGCGGACGAGCAGTACTTC. Translation: CAIRQGADEQYF.